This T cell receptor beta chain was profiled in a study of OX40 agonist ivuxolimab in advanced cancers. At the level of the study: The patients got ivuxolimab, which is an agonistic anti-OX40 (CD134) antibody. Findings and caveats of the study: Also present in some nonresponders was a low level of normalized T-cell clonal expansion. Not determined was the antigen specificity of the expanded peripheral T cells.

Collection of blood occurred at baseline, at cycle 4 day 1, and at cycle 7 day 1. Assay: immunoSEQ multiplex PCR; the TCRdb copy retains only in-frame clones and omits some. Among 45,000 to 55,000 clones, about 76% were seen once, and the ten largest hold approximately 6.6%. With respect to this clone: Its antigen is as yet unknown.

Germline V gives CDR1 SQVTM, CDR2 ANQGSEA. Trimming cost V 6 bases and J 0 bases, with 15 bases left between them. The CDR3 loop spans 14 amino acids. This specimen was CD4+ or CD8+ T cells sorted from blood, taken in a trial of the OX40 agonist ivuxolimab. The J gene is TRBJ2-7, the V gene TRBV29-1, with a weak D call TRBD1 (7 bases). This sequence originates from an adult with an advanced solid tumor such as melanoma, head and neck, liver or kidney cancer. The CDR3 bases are TGCAGCGTCCAGGGGGGATTTAGCTCCTACGAGCAGTACTTC. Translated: CSVQGGFSSYEQYF.